A single sample is the source of the 11 T cell receptor beta chains below, sequenced in a study of cytotoxic CD8 clonotypes in ibrutinib-treated CLL (dated by TCRdb to the early 2020s). Library preparation was by the immunoSEQ multiplex PCR assay. The clones in this table, taken by TCRdb from immuneACCESS, are in-frame only. Not every clone is retained; where verified, under half of the shortfall comes from an unresolved V gene, and the cause of the rest is unknown. This sample has some 15,000 clones in its table, and 65% to 70% of those were observed once. Approximately 20% of the sample is in the top ten clones. The sequences come from PBMCs, collected before ibrutinib treatment. All receptors come from a human donor with chronic lymphocytic leukemia.

This clone has just a few counts. CDR3 in amino acids: CASSLDDRQAGEQYF. The CDR3 nucleotides read TGCGCCAGCAGCTTGGATGACAGGCAGGCAGGCGAGCAGTACTTC. The genes are TRBV5-1 and TRBJ2-7, with a possible D match to TRBD1 (6 bases). Trimming stripped 0 bases from V and 6 bases from J, with 16 bases between. This CDR3 is 15 amino acids long. Germline values: CDR1 SGHRS, CDR2 YFSETQ.

The chain combines TRBV19 with TRBJ1-2; D is unresolved. V lost 4 bases and J lost 7, with 13 bases in between. CDR3 length: 13 amino acids. The germline gives CDR1 LNHDA, CDR2 SQIVND (reference sequence). Written as DNA, the CDR3 is TGTGCCAGTAGTAAACAGATTCTGGGTGGCTACACCTTC. Translating gives CASSKQILGGYTF.

The chain joins TRBV6-1 to TRBJ2-2, with TRBD1 matching 9 bases. This CDR3 has 14 amino acids. Trimming took 7 bases from V and 4 from J; bases not matched to a gene: 4. Per the germline V gene, CDR1 is MNHNS and CDR2 is SASEGT. This CDR3 reads CASTGTGSTGELFF. In nucleotides, the CDR3 is TGTGCCAGCACTGGGACAGGGAGCACCGGGGAGCTGTTTTTT.

The table lists this clone with a few counts. The genes are TRBV9 and TRBJ2-1; no clear D gene. V was pared by 0 bases and J by 15 bases, with 13 bases between. The CDR3 spans 12 residues. Germline CDR1 and CDR2: SGDLS and YYNGEE. The CDR3 sequence: CASSVVPQRLFF. DNA for the CDR3: TGTGCCAGCAGCGTAGTGCCCCAGCGCCTGTTCTTC.

This clone has just a few counts. V is TRBV7-3 and J is TRBJ2-3; D is perhaps TRBD1 (7 bases). This CDR3 comprises 14 residues. The ends were cut back, 6 bases at V and 4 bases at J, with 14 bases in the middle. Germline lookup yields CDR1 SGHTA and CDR2 FQGTGA. The CDR3 DNA reads TGTGCCAGCAGTTTGCAGGGGGGAGCAGATACGCAGTATTTT. Residues: CASSLQGGADTQYF.

The chain joins TRBV11-3 to TRBJ1-2; TRBD1 aligns across 7 bases. The CDR3 runs to 13 residues. Germline assignment: CDR1 SGHNT and CDR2 YENEEA. V was pared by 5 bases and J by 4 bases, with 4 bases of the junction left unmatched. CDR3 DNA sequence: TGTGCCAGCAGCGAAGGGGGCAGCTATGGCTACACCTTC. Translation: CASSEGGSYGYTF.

CDR3 loop: CAAGTGQVYEQYF. In DNA, the CDR3 is TGTGCCGCGGGAACGGGACAGGTGTACGAGCAGTACTTC. The chain couples TRBV6-5 to TRBJ2-7, with 8 bases lining up with TRBD1. Germline lookup yields CDR1 MNHEY and CDR2 SVGAGI. The CDR3 runs 13 residues. V lost 11 bases and J lost 4; bases outside the gene matches: 10.

The chain carries TRBV10-1 and TRBJ1-2; D is uncertain. The CDR3 is 14 amino acids. Germline V lookup: CDR1 WNHNN, CDR2 SYGVQD (reference sequence). V was pared by 7 bases and J by 5 bases, with 17 bases between. The CDR3 region has the DNA TGCGCCAGCAATGACTTAGTGGAAGGTTATGGCTACACCTTC. Amino acid sequence: CASNDLVEGYGYTF.

The chain couples TRBV2 to TRBJ1-4; D unresolved. Trimming took 1 base from V and 1 from J, leaving 7 bases between them. Germline V gene lookup returns CDR1 SNHLY and CDR2 FYNNEI. This CDR3 has 15 residues. CDR3 sequence reads: CASSEGVRTNEKLFF. CDR3 nucleotides: TGTGCCAGCAGTGAAGGGGTTCGAACTAATGAAAAACTGTTTTTT.

V is TRBV19 and J is TRBJ2-2; 12 bases line up with TRBD1. CDR3 length: 18 residues. Per the germline V gene, CDR1 is LNHDA and CDR2 is SQIVND (reference sequence). J was trimmed by 5 bases and V by 3 bases; bases with no gene match: 10. CDR3 sequence (DNA): TGTGCCAGTAGTATTCGGGGACAGGGGGCAAGAACGACCGGGGAGCTGTTTTTT. Amino acids: CASSIRGQGARTTGELFF.

This rearrangement joins TRBV6-6 to TRBJ1-1; TRBD1 matches 8 bases. The CDR3 length is 16 residues. Per germline, CDR1 MNHNY and CDR2 SVGAGI (reference sequence). V gave up 5 bases and J gave up 0 bases; unmatched junction bases: 8. The CDR3 protein is CASSIGQGTMNTEAFF. The CDR3 coding sequence is TGTGCCAGCAGTATCGGACAGGGCACCATGAACACTGAAGCTTTCTTT.